This TCR beta chain was observed in a study of PD-1 blockade in mismatch repair-deficient tumors. The CDR3 loop spans 14 amino acids. V lost 5 bases and J 2 bases, leaving 10 bases between the germline ends. Germline V CDR1 and CDR2: SGDLS, YYNGEE. TCRs were sequenced from a few patients responding to pembrolizumab. Profiled with immunoSEQ multiplex PCR; TCRdb holds only in-frame clones, not every one. The sample has approximately 50,000 clones; around 82% are singletons. The sample consisted of peripheral blood, taken 4 weeks after starting pembrolizumab. The TCR comes from an adult with mismatch repair-deficient cancer. The chain is built from TRBV9 and TRBJ2-2; D perhaps matches TRBD1 (6 bases). CDR3 amino acids: CASSSGHNTGELFF. The CDR3, as DNA: TGTGCCAGCAGTTCGGGACACAACACCGGGGAGCTGTTTTTT.